This is a list of T cell receptor beta chains from one sample in a study of T cell responses to AZD1222 COVID-19 vaccine. Profiling relied on immunoSEQ multiplex PCR, and the TCRdb table lists in-frame clones only, not all of them. The sample yields over 130,000 clones, approximately 90% seen once. Here the sequenced sample was peripheral blood, taken 28 days after the second AZD1222 dose. Every receptor here comes from an adult who received the AZD1222 COVID-19 vaccine. Both conserved end residues are part of each CDR3. The D gene is left open where the match is weak. A row's size may be missing; if present it is once, few, many or a size class.

J gene,clone size,V gene,D gene,CDR3 DNA,CDR3 protein
TRBJ2-1,NA,TRBV7-8,TRBD2,TGTGCCAGCAGCCCCCTGACTAGCGCCGGATACAATGAGCAGTTCTTC,CASSPLTSAGYNEQFF
TRBJ2-1,NA,TRBV2,NA,TGTGCCAGCAAGGAAAGAGCGAACAATGAGCAGTTCTTC,CASKERANNEQFF
TRBJ2-1,NA,TRBV5-1,NA,TGCGCCAGCAGCTCCGACGGGACCTACAATGAGCAGTTCTTC,CASSSDGTYNEQFF
TRBJ2-7,NA,TRBV5-1,TRBD1,TGCGCCAGCAGCACCAACAGGGGGAGCTACGAGCAGTACTTC,CASSTNRGSYEQYF
TRBJ2-1,NA,TRBV5-4,TRBD2,TGTGCCAGCAACCGGGGGGGGAGCTCCTACAATGAGCAGTTCTTC,CASNRGGSSYNEQFF
TRBJ2-7,NA,TRBV14,NA,TGTGCCAGCAGCCAAGATTTGTCCTACGACTACGAGCAGTACTTC,CASSQDLSYDYEQYF
TRBJ2-1,NA,TRBV29-1,NA,TGCAGCGTTGAAACGTATGAGCAGTTCTTC,CSVETYEQFF
TRBJ2-7,NA,TRBV7-3,NA,TGTGCCAGCAGCCACGGGGACGCTCCCTACGAGCAGTACTTC,CASSHGDAPYEQYF
TRBJ1-1,NA,TRBV12-3/TRBV12-4,NA,TGTGCCAGCAGTTTAAACAGGAAAACTGAAGCTTTCTTT,CASSLNRKTEAFF
TRBJ2-1,few,TRBV7-9,NA,TGTACCTATGAGGGGGGCAATGAGCAGTTCTTC,CTYEGGNEQFF
TRBJ2-2,few,TRBV25-1,NA,TGTGCCAGCCGTCTGAGGGTACCCGGGGAGCTGTTTTTT,CASRLRVPGELFF
TRBJ1-2,NA,TRBV5-8,NA,TGTGCCAGCAGCGCTGCTAACTATGGCTACACCTTC,CASSAANYGYTF
TRBJ1-1,NA,TRBV25-1,NA,TGTGCCAGCAGTCCGCTTGTGGGGGATGAAGCTTTCTTT,CASSPLVGDEAFF
TRBJ1-2,NA,TRBV4-3,TRBD1,TGCGCCAGCAGCCAAGCGGGGGACAGGGTAGCCTATGGCTACACCTTC,CASSQAGDRVAYGYTF
TRBJ2-2,NA,TRBV13,TRBD2,TGTGCCAGCAGCCCTCTAGCGGGAGTCGGTACCGGGGAGCTGTTTTTT,CASSPLAGVGTGELFF
TRBJ2-1,NA,TRBV5-4,NA,TGTGCCAGCAGCCCTGTAACTTCCTCAAGGTACAATGAGCAGTTCTTC,CASSPVTSSRYNEQFF
TRBJ2-2,NA,TRBV11-3,NA,TGTGCCAGCAGCTTCTCGACATTGAACACCGGGGAGCTGTTTTTT,CASSFSTLNTGELFF